The entry that follows covers one T cell receptor (beta chain) sequence. These data belong to a study of blood T cell repertoires in COVID-19. About the research overall: T cells, B-cell-depleted T cells, or PBMCs supplied cDNA or gDNA.

V was cut by 5 bases and J by 1 base, with 6 bases left in between. This CDR3 has 13 amino acids. Germline V gene lookup returns CDR1 SGHRS and CDR2 YFSETQ. Study processing details: By means of reference gene primer amplification, nucleated cell counts were estimated. Only in-frame clones appear in the TCRdb table, and some are missing; sequencing was by immunoSEQ multiplex PCR. That table is the source of V, J and clone size, and D and trimming were worked out from the DNA. The profile shows approximately 38,000 clones, about 91% of them singletons. The rearrangement links TRBV5-1 to TRBJ2-2, with D uncertain. Sequenced: peripheral blood. The source is a human donor in a cohort sampled during active COVID-19. The CDR3 sequence is CASSPGNTGELFF. The CDR3 coding sequence is TGCGCCAGCAGTCCCGGGAACACCGGGGAGCTGTTTTTT.